These T cell receptor beta chains were read from a single sample in a study of long-term antiretroviral therapy in people with HIV. Data came from immunoSEQ multiplex PCR; TCRdb stores just in-frame clones and leaves some out. The sample has around 20,000 clones, 75% to 90% seen once; the top ten hold 4.3%. Sequenced here: unsorted PBMCs, sampled about 6.1 years after starting antiretroviral therapy. The receptors were gathered from a man aged 25-45 years with HIV. The CDR3 runs from the conserved cysteine through the conserved F or W. The order of the fields is J gene, V gene, clone size, D gene, CDR3 length, CDR3 DNA, CDR3 protein. D genes are given only for firm matches. Some rows mark clone size as missing; the rest say once, few, many or name a class of expanded clone.

j_call: TRBJ2-7; v_call: TRBV27; clone_size: -; d_call: -; cdr3_length: 15; cdr3_nt: TGTGCCAGCAGTCCCAACCGAGCGGGTCGTTACGAGCAGTACTTC; cdr3_aa: CASSPNRAGRYEQYF
j_call: TRBJ1-2; v_call: TRBV27; clone_size: -; d_call: -; cdr3_length: 18; cdr3_nt: TGTGCCAGCAGTACAATCCAGCCCGGACTCTCCAAAGGCTATGGCTACACCTTC; cdr3_aa: CASSTIQPGLSKGYGYTF
j_call: TRBJ1-5; v_call: TRBV28; clone_size: -; d_call: TRBD1; cdr3_length: 17; cdr3_nt: TGTGCCAGCAGTTCGGAGACAGGGGTTTATAGCAATCAGCCCCAGCATTTT; cdr3_aa: CASSSETGVYSNQPQHF
j_call: TRBJ2-7; v_call: TRBV6-4; clone_size: -; d_call: TRBD2; cdr3_length: 13; cdr3_nt: TGTGCCAGCAGTGACTCGGCGGGGGACGAGCAGTACTTC; cdr3_aa: CASSDSAGDEQYF
j_call: TRBJ1-2; v_call: TRBV7-9; clone_size: -; d_call: -; cdr3_length: 14; cdr3_nt: TGTGCCAGCAGCTTAGGGACAGAAACAGGTGGCTACACCTTC; cdr3_aa: CASSLGTETGGYTF
j_call: TRBJ2-1; v_call: TRBV10-3; clone_size: once; d_call: TRBD2; cdr3_length: 15; cdr3_nt: TGTGCCATCAGTGGAAGCGGGGGAGACTACAATGAGCAGTTCTTC; cdr3_aa: CAISGSGGDYNEQFF
j_call: TRBJ1-5; v_call: TRBV28; clone_size: -; d_call: TRBD1; cdr3_length: 16; cdr3_nt: TGTGCCAGCAGTTTCAACAGGGGGAGAGGCAATCAGCCCCAGCATTTT; cdr3_aa: CASSFNRGRGNQPQHF
j_call: TRBJ1-5; v_call: TRBV7-9; clone_size: -; d_call: -; cdr3_length: 13; cdr3_nt: TGTGCCAGCAGCAGTCAGGGGTATCAGCCCCAGCATTTT; cdr3_aa: CASSSQGYQPQHF
j_call: TRBJ2-2; v_call: TRBV4-1; clone_size: medium-sized; d_call: -; cdr3_length: 15; cdr3_nt: TGCGCCAGCAACCCCCTGACAGGGAACACCGGGGAGCTGTTTTTT; cdr3_aa: CASNPLTGNTGELFF
j_call: TRBJ2-1; v_call: TRBV7-2; clone_size: -; d_call: -; cdr3_length: 15; cdr3_nt: TGTGCCAGCAGCTTCGTGGCGGGAACCTACAATGAGCAGTTCTTC; cdr3_aa: CASSFVAGTYNEQFF
j_call: TRBJ1-2; v_call: TRBV4-3; clone_size: -; d_call: -; cdr3_length: 16; cdr3_nt: TGCGCCAGCAGCCAAGATCTAGGACAGCCAGCATATGGCTACACCTTC; cdr3_aa: CASSQDLGQPAYGYTF
j_call: TRBJ2-5; v_call: TRBV9; clone_size: -; d_call: -; cdr3_length: 16; cdr3_nt: TGTGCCAGCAGCTCCACCCCCGGGGCAAGCCAAGAGACCCAGTACTTC; cdr3_aa: CASSSTPGASQETQYF
j_call: TRBJ2-7; v_call: TRBV19; clone_size: once; d_call: -; cdr3_length: 13; cdr3_nt: TGTGCCAGTAGTAAAGATAACACCTACGAGCAGTACTTC; cdr3_aa: CASSKDNTYEQYF
j_call: TRBJ2-3; v_call: TRBV7-6; clone_size: -; d_call: TRBD2; cdr3_length: 17; cdr3_nt: TGTGCCAGCAGCTTTCTAGCGGGAGGACCGAGCACAGATACGCAGTATTTT; cdr3_aa: CASSFLAGGPSTDTQYF
j_call: TRBJ1-2; v_call: TRBV21-1; clone_size: -; d_call: -; cdr3_length: 13; cdr3_nt: TGTGCCAGGTACCCCACCTACAAGGAGGGCTACACCTTC; cdr3_aa: CARYPTYKEGYTF
j_call: TRBJ1-5; v_call: TRBV27; clone_size: -; d_call: -; cdr3_length: 19; cdr3_nt: TGTGCCAGCGGTACCCTGGGGGCCCTCGGCCCCTATAGCAATCAGCCCCAGCATTTT; cdr3_aa: CASGTLGALGPYSNQPQHF
j_call: TRBJ2-7; v_call: TRBV2; clone_size: few; d_call: TRBD2; cdr3_length: 15; cdr3_nt: TGTGCCAGCAGCCGCACGACTAGCGGGACCGGGGAGCAGTACTTC; cdr3_aa: CASSRTTSGTGEQYF
j_call: TRBJ2-7; v_call: TRBV11-2; clone_size: -; d_call: TRBD2; cdr3_length: 15; cdr3_nt: TGTGCCAGCAGCTTAGGGAGCGGGAGGGCCTCCGAGCAGTACTTC; cdr3_aa: CASSLGSGRASEQYF
j_call: TRBJ2-7; v_call: TRBV7-2; clone_size: -; d_call: -; cdr3_length: 11; cdr3_nt: TGTGCCAGCGCACTTTTGACCGAGCAGTACTTC; cdr3_aa: CASALLTEQYF
j_call: TRBJ1-2; v_call: TRBV7-3; clone_size: -; d_call: -; cdr3_length: 14; cdr3_nt: TGTGCCAGCACCCCCGGCGGGTTCCACTGGGGCTACACCTTC; cdr3_aa: CASTPGGFHWGYTF
j_call: TRBJ2-7; v_call: TRBV28; clone_size: -; d_call: TRBD2; cdr3_length: 15; cdr3_nt: TGTGCCAGCAGTTCTTCTAGCGGGAGGGCCCGCCAGCAGTACTTC; cdr3_aa: CASSSSSGRARQQYF
j_call: TRBJ2-3; v_call: TRBV5-6; clone_size: -; d_call: -; cdr3_length: 15; cdr3_nt: TGTGCCAGCAGCTTGGCCAGTACAGGGACAGATACGCAGTATTTT; cdr3_aa: CASSLASTGTDTQYF
j_call: TRBJ2-2; v_call: TRBV18; clone_size: -; d_call: TRBD2; cdr3_length: 16; cdr3_nt: TGTGCCAGCTCACCGTTAGCGGGAGATTGGTCCGGGGAGCTGTTTTTT; cdr3_aa: CASSPLAGDWSGELFF
j_call: TRBJ2-1; v_call: TRBV6-6; clone_size: -; d_call: -; cdr3_length: 12; cdr3_nt: TGTGCCAGCAGACCCCAGGGTTCGGAGCAGTTCTTC; cdr3_aa: CASRPQGSEQFF
j_call: TRBJ1-2; v_call: TRBV14; clone_size: -; d_call: -; cdr3_length: 14; cdr3_nt: TGTGCCAGCAGCCAAGCCTCGGGAGACTATGGCTACACCTTC; cdr3_aa: CASSQASGDYGYTF
j_call: TRBJ1-5; v_call: TRBV28; clone_size: -; d_call: -; cdr3_length: 15; cdr3_nt: TGTGCCAGCCCTCCGGCGGGTACGAGCAATCAGCCCCAGCATTTT; cdr3_aa: CASPPAGTSNQPQHF
j_call: TRBJ1-3; v_call: TRBV4-1; clone_size: -; d_call: -; cdr3_length: 16; cdr3_nt: TGCGCCAGCAGCCAAGGAGGTGGTTGGCGAGGAAACACCATATATTTT; cdr3_aa: CASSQGGGWRGNTIYF
j_call: TRBJ1-5; v_call: TRBV4-1; clone_size: -; d_call: -; cdr3_length: 12; cdr3_nt: TGCGCCAGCGGGGGAGGCAATCAGCCCCAGCATTTT; cdr3_aa: CASGGGNQPQHF
j_call: TRBJ1-2; v_call: TRBV19; clone_size: few; d_call: -; cdr3_length: 16; cdr3_nt: TGTGCCAGTAGTTTGGCAATTGCCTCGCAAACGGTCGGCTACACCTTC; cdr3_aa: CASSLAIASQTVGYTF
j_call: TRBJ2-3; v_call: TRBV11-2; clone_size: -; d_call: -; cdr3_length: 14; cdr3_nt: TGTGCCAGCAGCTCGGCCCGCGGGATGGATACGCAGTATTTT; cdr3_aa: CASSSARGMDTQYF
j_call: TRBJ1-5; v_call: TRBV5-6; clone_size: -; d_call: TRBD1; cdr3_length: 15; cdr3_nt: TGTGCCAGCAGCCTACTGGGACAGGGGAACCAGCCCCAGCATTTT; cdr3_aa: CASSLLGQGNQPQHF
j_call: TRBJ1-1; v_call: TRBV7-6; clone_size: -; d_call: -; cdr3_length: 16; cdr3_nt: TGTGCCAGCAGCTTAGTCAGTAGCTGGACTTCTCGAGAAGCTTTCTTT; cdr3_aa: CASSLVSSWTSREAFF
j_call: TRBJ2-7; v_call: TRBV5-6; clone_size: medium-sized; d_call: -; cdr3_length: 14; cdr3_nt: TGTGCCAGCATGTTATGGGGGGACTCCTACGAGCAGTACTTC; cdr3_aa: CASMLWGDSYEQYF
j_call: TRBJ1-1; v_call: TRBV5-1; clone_size: -; d_call: -; cdr3_length: 13; cdr3_nt: TGCGCCAGCAGCTCACAGGTGAACACTGAAGCTTTCTTT; cdr3_aa: CASSSQVNTEAFF
j_call: TRBJ2-7; v_call: TRBV4-1; clone_size: -; d_call: -; cdr3_length: 15; cdr3_nt: TGCGCCAGCAGCCAACTGACCGGGAGTTACTACGAGCAGTACTTC; cdr3_aa: CASSQLTGSYYEQYF
j_call: TRBJ2-7; v_call: TRBV13; clone_size: -; d_call: TRBD2; cdr3_length: 15; cdr3_nt: TGTGCCAGCAGCTTAGGTCGGGGGGGGACCTACGAGCAGTACTTC; cdr3_aa: CASSLGRGGTYEQYF
j_call: TRBJ1-1; v_call: TRBV6-6; clone_size: -; d_call: -; cdr3_length: 13; cdr3_nt: TGTGCCAGCAAACCGGGGGGGATCACTGAAGCTTTCTTT; cdr3_aa: CASKPGGITEAFF
j_call: TRBJ2-7; v_call: TRBV11-2; clone_size: -; d_call: TRBD2; cdr3_length: 18; cdr3_nt: TGTGCCAGCAGCTTAGTGGCCTGGCGGGGGGCCCCCCAGAACGAGCAGTACTTC; cdr3_aa: CASSLVAWRGAPQNEQYF
j_call: TRBJ1-1; v_call: TRBV7-9; clone_size: once; d_call: TRBD1; cdr3_length: 15; cdr3_nt: TGTGCCAGCAGCTACCCGGGACAGGGGAACACTGAAGCTTTCTTT; cdr3_aa: CASSYPGQGNTEAFF
j_call: TRBJ1-3; v_call: TRBV19; clone_size: -; d_call: -; cdr3_length: 15; cdr3_nt: TGTGCCAGTAGTATAGAGGGACAACCGAAAAACACCATATATTTT; cdr3_aa: CASSIEGQPKNTIYF
j_call: TRBJ2-1; v_call: TRBV19; clone_size: few; d_call: -; cdr3_length: 15; cdr3_nt: TGTGCCAGTAGTTTAGGGACTCCCTCCTACAATGAGCAGTTCTTC; cdr3_aa: CASSLGTPSYNEQFF
j_call: TRBJ2-7; v_call: TRBV2; clone_size: -; d_call: -; cdr3_length: 14; cdr3_nt: TGTGCCATAGAAGGACAAGCTGGCTCCTACGAGCAGTACTTC; cdr3_aa: CAIEGQAGSYEQYF
j_call: TRBJ2-7; v_call: TRBV19; clone_size: once; d_call: -; cdr3_length: 14; cdr3_nt: TGTGCCAGTAGTAACCAGGGGAACTCCTACGAGCAGTACTTC; cdr3_aa: CASSNQGNSYEQYF
j_call: TRBJ2-3; v_call: TRBV5-4; clone_size: -; d_call: -; cdr3_length: 14; cdr3_nt: TGTGCCAGCAGCGGAGTGGACACCCCCCGGACGCAGTATTTT; cdr3_aa: CASSGVDTPRTQYF
j_call: TRBJ2-7; v_call: TRBV28; clone_size: -; d_call: TRBD2; cdr3_length: 15; cdr3_nt: TGTGCCAGCAGACCGATAGCGGGAGAAGTGGGGGAGCAGTACTTC; cdr3_aa: CASRPIAGEVGEQYF
j_call: TRBJ2-6; v_call: TRBV28; clone_size: -; d_call: TRBD1; cdr3_length: 17; cdr3_nt: TGTGCCAGCAGTTTAGTGACAGGGGGCTCTGGGGCCAACGTCCTGACTTTC; cdr3_aa: CASSLVTGGSGANVLTF
j_call: TRBJ2-1; v_call: TRBV4-3; clone_size: -; d_call: -; cdr3_length: 16; cdr3_nt: TGCGCCAGCAGCCAAGACGAGCTAGAGGGGTACAATGAGCAGTTCTTC; cdr3_aa: CASSQDELEGYNEQFF
j_call: TRBJ2-7; v_call: TRBV7-9; clone_size: few; d_call: TRBD1; cdr3_length: 14; cdr3_nt: TGTGCCAGCAGCTGGACAGGGGGCCAGAACGAGCAGTACTTC; cdr3_aa: CASSWTGGQNEQYF
j_call: TRBJ1-1; v_call: TRBV6-5; clone_size: -; d_call: -; cdr3_length: 14; cdr3_nt: TGTGCCAGCAGCCGGACAGAGATGAACACTGAAGCTTTCTTT; cdr3_aa: CASSRTEMNTEAFF
j_call: TRBJ2-2; v_call: TRBV5-1; clone_size: -; d_call: TRBD1; cdr3_length: 17; cdr3_nt: TGCGCCAGCAGTTTTAGGGACAGTCCTTCGAACACCGGGGAGCTGTTTTTT; cdr3_aa: CASSFRDSPSNTGELFF
j_call: TRBJ2-4; v_call: TRBV5-1; clone_size: -; d_call: -; cdr3_length: 12; cdr3_nt: TGCGCCACCGGGATTGACGTAAACATTCAGTACTTC; cdr3_aa: CATGIDVNIQYF